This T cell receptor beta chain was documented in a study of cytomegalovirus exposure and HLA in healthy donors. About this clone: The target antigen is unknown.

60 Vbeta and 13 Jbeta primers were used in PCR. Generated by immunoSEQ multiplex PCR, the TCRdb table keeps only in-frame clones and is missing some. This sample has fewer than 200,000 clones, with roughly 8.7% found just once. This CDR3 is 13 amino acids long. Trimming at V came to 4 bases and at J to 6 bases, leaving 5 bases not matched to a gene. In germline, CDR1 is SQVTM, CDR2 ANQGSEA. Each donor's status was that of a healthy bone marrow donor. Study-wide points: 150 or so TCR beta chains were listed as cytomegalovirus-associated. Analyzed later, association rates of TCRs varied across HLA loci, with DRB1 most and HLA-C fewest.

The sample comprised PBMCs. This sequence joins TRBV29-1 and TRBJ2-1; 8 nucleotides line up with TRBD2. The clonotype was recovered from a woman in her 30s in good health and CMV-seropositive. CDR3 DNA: TGCAGCGTTGTGTTAGCGGGAAGCAATGAGCAGTTCTTC. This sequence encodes CSVVLAGSNEQFF.